The TCR beta chain under discussion was sequenced for a study of T cells in localized non-small cell lung cancer. Profiled with immunoSEQ multiplex PCR; TCRdb holds only in-frame clones, not every one. The table has thousands of clones, over 25% seen once. Between the trimmed V and J ends, which lost 5 bases and 4 bases, there was a span of 13 bases. The germline gives CDR1 SGHNT, CDR2 YENEEA. The CDR3 runs 14 residues. Study-level findings and limits: Researchers found a median approximately 55 of the top 100 tumor clones in adjacent lung. Without multi-region sequencing, intratumor heterogeneity could not be excluded. Patients showing higher blood T cell density tended to see longer overall survival.

This clone came up a few times. The antigen remains undetermined. The rearrangement links TRBV11-3 to TRBJ2-3; no reliable D call. The source is a man between 40 and 70 years old with stage III lung adenocarcinoma. The sequencing here drew on normal lung tissue next to the tumor, taken before any cancer treatment. The CDR3 spells CASSINGPADTQYF. CDR3 in DNA: TGTGCCAGCAGCATCAACGGCCCTGCAGATACGCAGTATTTT.